This TCR beta chain was identified during a study of regulatory T cells in long-lasting Graves disease. Whole-study findings and limits: Persistent patients had a count of shared public clonotypes (more than 2,500) that exceeded that of new patients (approximately 920).

Trimming left V 0 bases short and J 4 bases short, with 16 bases between. Germline V CDR1 and CDR2: SGHAT, FQNNGV. The CDR3 covers 16 residues. Time point specified: newly diagnosed GD, antithyroid drugs for less than 3 months. PBMCs provided the RNA from which the TCR library was made. Construction of TCR beta libraries relied on iRepertoire HTBI primers and on Arm-PCR targeting CDR3 regions. TCRdb ran MiXCR on the multiplex PCR reads and lists one entry per CDR3 protein. The table records about 440,000 distinct CDR3 sequences, around 14% of them present only once. Concerning this clonotype: Its antigen remains unidentified.

This sample was also put to use in a study of T cells in Graves' hyperthyroidism and ophthalmopathy. That paper notes: The study used the HTBI primer set for a first-round RT-PCR of the TCR CDR3.

The chain combines TRBV11-2 with TRBJ2-7; D not certain. This receptor was identified in a woman between 25 and 40 years old with Graves disease. Sequenced here: peripheral blood mononuclear cells (PBMCs), sampled at new diagnosis, from a patient treated with antithyroid drugs. This chain's CDR3 is CASSLDLPGPSYEQYF. In DNA form, the CDR3 reads TGTGCCAGCAGCTTAGACCTACCGGGCCCCTCGTACGAGCAGTACTTC.